This T cell receptor beta chain was observed in a study of graft-versus-host responses after intestinal transplantation. Study at large: Induction with anti-thymocyte globulin, then tacrolimus and steroids for around three years, was given to all recipients.

Study-level findings and limits: In patients with graft-donor T cell macrochimerism, allograft graft-versus-host to host-versus-graft clonal ratios were high.

With respect to this clone: The antigen is unknown.

The J segment lost 5 bases and the V segment lost 4 bases, leaving 10 bases of the junction unmatched. The CDR3 loop spans 16 amino acids. CDR1 is SGHAT and CDR2 is FQNNGV in the germline V gene. Repertoires were generated with immunoSEQ multiplex PCR, while TCRdb's copy carries only in-frame clones and drops some. The sample lists about 51,000 clones; more than 80% were seen once. The sequenced sample was unstimulated CD4+ T cells sorted from spleen or lymph node cells, obtained before transplant. The V and J genes are TRBV11-2 and TRBJ1-1, with 10 positions matching TRBD1. The TCR was taken from a human donor who was the organ donor for an intestinal transplant. This chain's CDR3 is CASSSTGTGVRTEAFF. CDR3 DNA: TGTGCCAGCAGCTCAACCGGGACAGGGGTTCGGACTGAAGCTTTCTTT.